Reported below is one T cell receptor beta chain. PCR primers comprised 60 Vbeta and 13 Jbeta primers. Libraries were prepared by immunoSEQ multiplex PCR; TCRdb keeps only in-frame clonotypes and omits some of them. In the table there are about 180,000 clones, roughly 80% of which are singletons. The data stem from a study of cytomegalovirus exposure and HLA in healthy donors. This receptor was taken from a man between 35 and 55 years old in good health and CMV-seronegative. Specimen: PBMCs.

The DNA of the CDR3 is TGTGCCAGCACCTTTAGCGGGCGGGGGGACCTGTACCAAGAGACCCAGTACTTC. Translated, it gives CASTFSGRGDLYQETQYF. This chain uses TRBV7-6 with TRBJ2-5, with 8 nucleotides matching TRBD2. The length of the CDR3 is 18 residues. J lost 0 bases, V lost 7 bases, and 16 bases had no gene match. Germline V lookup: CDR1 SGHVS, CDR2 FNYEAQ.